Detailed here is one TCR beta chain. The data stem from a study of blood T cell repertoires in COVID-19. Across the study: Acute-phase and convalescent COVID-19 samples originated in the United States, Italy and Spain. T cells, B-cell-depleted T cells, or PBMCs provided the cDNA or gDNA that served as material.

In the original processing: How many nucleated cells were present was estimated from reference gene primer amplification. The repertoire was sequenced with immunoSEQ multiplex PCR; TCRdb's copy has only in-frame clones and lacks some. V and J calls and clone size are given by that table; D and trimming were obtained from the DNA. The sample holds roughly 390,000 clones, 85% seen once. The CDR3 consists of 13 residues. V dropped 0 bases and J dropped 2 bases, with 7 bases sitting between them. CDR1 and CDR2 from the germline V gene are GTSNPN and SVGIG (reference sequence). The specimen was peripheral blood. The V and J genes are TRBV30 and TRBJ1-2; D is uncertain. The TCR was taken from a young woman with acute or convalescent COVID-19. CDR3 DNA: TGTGCCTGGAGTGTGGCTGTCAACTATGGCTACACCTTC. Protein: CAWSVAVNYGYTF.